Listed here are 16 T cell receptor beta chains from one sample, sequenced in a study of identical twins. TCRdb redid the calling of the 5' RACE reads with MiXCR, one entry per CDR3 protein. The data hold hundreds of thousands of distinct CDR3 sequences, with 8% to 9.5% observed a single time. Another study also made use of these data, one on yellow fever vaccine responses in identical twins.

Specimen: CD8+ T cells sorted from blood. These receptors originate from a woman aged 18-29 years in good health.

This clonotype was detected a few times. V is TRBV29-1 and J is TRBJ2-7, with D uncertain. Germline CDR1 and CDR2: SQVTM and ANQGSEA. V lost 4 bases, J lost 1 base, and 2 bases lay in between. This CDR3 is built from 10 residues. The CDR3: CSVVSYEQYF. The CDR3 bases are TGCAGCGTTGTTTCCTACGAGCAGTACTTC.

This clonotype has at least ten counts. The chain employs TRBV12-3 or TRBV12-4 and TRBJ1-1; possibly TRBD1 for D (5 bases). Trimming cost V 8 bases and J 7 bases, with 20 bases left between them. The CDR3 loop spans 14 amino acids. In DNA form, the CDR3 reads TGTGCCAGCGGCAATGGCCTGACAGCAGGTGAAGCTTTCTTT. Amino acids: CASGNGLTAGEAFF.

The table lists this clonotype with many counts. The rearrangement uses TRBV29-1 and TRBJ2-3; D is unresolved. V lost 4 bases to trimming and J lost 4 bases, with 27 bases between them. The CDR3 extends over 18 amino acids. Germline values: CDR1 SQVTM, CDR2 ANQGSEA. The CDR3 loop reads CSVAHIRGQAGLSDTQYF. The CDR3 DNA reads TGCAGCGTTGCCCATATAAGAGGTCAGGCCGGCTTGTCAGATACGCAGTATTTT.

V usage is TRBV4-1 and J usage is TRBJ2-7; 11 nucleotides match TRBD2. Germline CDR1 MGHRA, CDR2 YSYEKL. This CDR3 is 16 amino acids long. The trim removed 3 bases at V and 0 bases at J, leaving 4 bases unmatched. The CDR3 DNA reads TGCGCCAGCAGCCATATAGCGGGGGGGGTCTCCTACGAGCAGTACTTC. Protein: CASSHIAGGVSYEQYF.

At least ten counts were recorded for this clonotype. The rearrangement links TRBV5-5 to TRBJ2-2, with TRBD2 identical over 10 bases. Germline CDR1 reads SGHKS; CDR2 reads YYEKEE (reference sequence). The CDR3 sequence is 16 residues long. J was trimmed by 7 bases and V by 1 base; bases with no gene match: 7. The CDR3 coding sequence is TGTGCCAGCAGCTTGATCCTAGCGGGAGTCTTCGGGGAGCTGTTTTTT. Translated, it gives CASSLILAGVFGELFF.

This clonotype was picked up many times. The gene calls are TRBV12-3 or TRBV12-4 and TRBJ2-2; 9 nucleotides agree with TRBD1. There are 17 residues in the CDR3. Unmatched junction bases numbered 8, after V lost 6 bases and J lost 0 bases. CDR3: CASSPPTGGANTGELFF. CDR3 bases: TGTGCCAGCAGCCCGCCCACAGGGGGCGCGAACACCGGGGAGCTGTTTTTT.

The rearrangement uses TRBV27 and TRBJ2-7; D gene unclear. V was shortened by 2 bases and J by 2 bases, with 13 bases between the two germline ends. Germline-derived CDR1 and CDR2 are MNHEY and SMNVEV (reference sequence). The CDR3 extends over 15 amino acids. DNA of the CDR3: TGTGCCAGCAGTTTAGGCAGTCCCATGACCTACGAGCAGTACTTC. It translates to CASSLGSPMTYEQYF.

J is TRBJ2-3 and V is TRBV11-2; 7 bases line up with TRBD2. The CDR3 contains 17 residues. Trimming cost V 0 bases and J 5 bases; bases outside gene matches: 11. Germline values: CDR1 SGHAT, CDR2 FQNNGV. Here the CDR3 reads CASSLDLEGRDEDTQYF. The CDR3 bases are TGTGCCAGCAGCTTAGATCTTGAGGGGAGGGATGAAGATACGCAGTATTTT.

A few counts support this clonotype. The J gene is TRBJ2-3, the V gene TRBV6-1; 10 bases fit TRBD2. The germline V gene has CDR1 MNHNS and CDR2 SASEGT. The CDR3 sequence is 15 residues long. Trimming took 6 bases from V and 6 from J; bases not matched to a gene: 9. CDR3 in amino acids: CASSIASGRTDTQYF. CDR3 sequence (DNA): TGTGCCAGCAGCATCGCTAGCGGGAGAACCGATACGCAGTATTTT.

The chain employs TRBV4-2 and TRBJ2-1; no clear D. V shed 3 bases and J shed 2 bases, with 14 bases lying between them. The CDR3 covers 16 residues. Germline-derived CDR1 and CDR2 are LGHNA and YNFKEQ. This chain's CDR3 is CASSQELDPTYNEQFF. The CDR3 DNA follows: TGTGCCAGCAGCCAGGAACTGGACCCCACCTACAATGAGCAGTTCTTC.

The chain has TRBV7-9 and TRBJ2-7; D is unresolved. This CDR3 is built from 13 residues. Germline V gene lookup returns CDR1 SEHNR and CDR2 FQNEAQ (reference sequence). Trimming took 2 bases from V and 2 from J, leaving 7 bases between them. The CDR3 region is CASSLIAPYEQYF. The CDR3, as DNA: TGTGCCAGCAGCTTAATCGCCCCCTACGAGCAGTACTTC.

V gene TRBV29-1 combines with J gene TRBJ2-7; TRBD1 might be the D (5 bases). There are 13 residues in the CDR3. CDR1 and CDR2 (germline): SQVTM, ANQGSEA. V dropped 7 bases and J dropped 0 bases, with 13 bases sitting between them. The CDR3 bases are TGCAGCGCTTGGGGCCTTTCCTCCTACGAGCAGTACTTC. Translated, it gives CSAWGLSSYEQYF.

This clonotype was found a few times. The rearrangement links TRBV29-1 to TRBJ2-1; a possible D gene is TRBD2 (6 bases). This CDR3 comprises 13 residues. Deletions cut 5 bases from V and 7 bases from J, with 15 bases between. The germline CDR1 and CDR2 sequences are SQVTM and ANQGSEA. CDR3: CSVPGSMGNEQFF. Written as DNA, the CDR3 is TGCAGCGTTCCCGGGAGCATGGGAAATGAGCAGTTCTTC.

The gene calls are TRBV4-3 and TRBJ1-1; 7 nucleotides agree with TRBD1. The germline V gene encodes CDR1 LGHNA and CDR2 YSLEER. There are 13 residues in the CDR3. J was trimmed by 7 bases and V by 1 base; bases with no gene match: 3. DNA for the CDR3: TGCGCCAGCAGCCAAGGAGGGGGCGGTGAAGCTTTCTTT. Protein sequence: CASSQGGGGEAFF.

This chain joins TRBV11-2 and TRBJ2-3, with 11 bases lining up with TRBD2. J was trimmed by 0 bases and V by 7 bases; bases with no gene match: 6. Germline CDR1 and CDR2: SGHAT and FQNNGV. The CDR3 extends over 16 amino acids. Here the CDR3 DNA reads TGTGCCAGCACCATAGCGGGAGGGAGGAGCACAGATACGCAGTATTTT. Translated, it gives CASTIAGGRSTDTQYF.

This clonotype was seen only a few times. The chain joins TRBV5-1 to TRBJ2-7; 10 bases map to TRBD1. Germline V gene lookup returns CDR1 SGHRS and CDR2 YFSETQ. The CDR3 is 14 amino acids. V gave up 3 bases and J gave up 5 bases; unmatched junction bases: 5. In DNA form, the CDR3 reads TGCGCCAGCAGCTGGGGACAGGGGCGCGACGAGCAGTACTTC. Translated: CASSWGQGRDEQYF.